What follows is one TCR beta chain and its context. Its target is not known. This sample is part of a study of identifying expanded T cells in peripheral blood. Healthy donors had no documented immune events, such as infections, while sampled. The protocol was immunoSEQ multiplex PCR, while the TCRdb copy is restricted to in-frame clones and leaves out a portion. The sample contains some 97,000 clones, around nine tenths of which appear only once. Study-level findings and limits: Approximately 1.2 clones differed between technical replicates, versus roughly 17 and 20 over time.

Trimming took 4 bases from V and 5 from J, leaving 8 bases between them. The CDR3 runs to 12 residues. Germline values: CDR1 MNHNS, CDR2 SASEGT. This receptor was taken from a person aged 18-70 years in good health. The chain joins TRBV6-1 to TRBJ1-2, with unresolved D. Material for sequencing was blood. The CDR3 region is CASSGDGYGYTF. The CDR3 region has the DNA TGTGCCAGCAGTGGAGACGGTTATGGCTACACCTTC.